The T cell receptor beta chain described here comes from a study of cytomegalovirus exposure and HLA in healthy donors. Amplification used 60 Vbeta primers and 13 Jbeta primers. Measured with immunoSEQ multiplex PCR; TCRdb has only the in-frame clones, and not every one. The sample records about 150,000 clones, nearly 80% being singletons. The clonotype was recovered from a man aged 30 to 45 in good health and CMV-seropositive. Material: PBMCs.

In nucleotides, the CDR3 is TGTGCCAGCAGTTTATCAGCGGAGGATAGCACAGATACGCAGTATTTT. This translates into CASSLSAEDSTDTQYF. This rearrangement joins TRBV28 to TRBJ2-3; maybe TRBD2 (5 bases). Germline CDR1 is MDHEN and CDR2 is SYDVKM. This CDR3 spans 16 amino acids. V was trimmed by 1 base and J by 0 bases, leaving 11 bases between them.